This T cell receptor (beta chain) was sequenced in a study of shared clonotypes between healthy human individuals (dated by TCRdb to between 2020 and 2021). Notes on the research overall: The cohort included three men and a couple of women between 18 and 49 years of age. To estimate repertoire size and how much clonotype sharing occurs between individuals, the study deeply sequenced the blood TCR repertoires of five or six healthy adults. Per donor, leukapheresis produced somewhere between about 0.85 and 10 billion PBMCs. For each donor, CD4 naive and CD4 memory were each given three plates, CD8 naive was given two plates, and CD8 memory was given one plate. To increase sequencing depth and limit assay-specific biases, different laboratories used diverse techniques to prepare libraries and sequence TCR repertoires.

Concerning this clone: Which antigen it targets is not known. No per-base quality is available; no much larger clone lies one base away.

The donors were healthy, HIV-negative adults who had no recently reported acute infections or vaccinations. Every donor was a Caucasian adult residing in Nashville, Tennessee, USA. CD4+ T cells were enriched by magnetic negative selection, after which naive cells were positively selected on CD45RA and the negative fraction was taken as the memory subset. Blood was obtained by leukapheresis, after which PBMCs were separated by Ficoll-Histopaque density gradient centrifugation and cryopreserved in liquid nitrogen vapor phase. Purity and quantity of every magnetically sorted T cell population were checked by analytical flow cytometry. Genomic DNA was isolated from each sorted fraction and quantified by UV absorbance on a Nanodrop 2000c. Using the deep immunoSEQ assay, multiplex PCR amplified TCR CDR3 regions from genomic DNA. Extracted genomic DNA from each cell subset was distributed evenly across all wells of several immunoSEQ 96-well plates, and each plate was treated as a replicate. For sorted subsets, about 0.2 ug genomic DNA, equal to tens of thousands of T cell genomes, was loaded into each replicate PCR. Purified libraries were measured with a Qubit 3.0 fluorometer, size-checked on a Bioanalyzer 2100, and measured again with the KAPA Library Quantification kit. Every immunoSEQ 96-well plate was sequenced on a dedicated single-read 150-cycle Illumina NextSeq 550 flow cell. The source study handled its data this way. Because only junctional sequences without quality scores were contained in the immunoSEQ output, filtering matching that applied to full-length reads could not be performed. To assign V/J genes and CDR3, sequences were annotated using PyIR, a Python wrapper for IgBLAST v1.9, with IMGT germline references. Any read was removed if the V/J assignment was weak (E-value above 1e-6), the CDR3 was missing, or the read contained stop codons, out-of-frame junctions, or ambiguous translated residues. V3J clonotypes were defined as sequences sharing an identical inferred V gene, J gene, and CDR3 amino acid sequence. To compute the percentage overlap between repertoires, the number of shared unique clonotypes was divided by the size of the smaller repertoire. Richness of each repertoire was evaluated using RTK rarefaction, the Chao1 estimator, and Recon v2.1 estimates of unobserved clonotypes. Generation probabilities were computed with OLGA for all TCRbeta clonotypes obtained by the gDNA method from several donors. The clones in this table, taken by TCRdb from immuneACCESS, are in-frame only. Not every clone is retained; where verified, under half of the shortfall comes from an unresolved V gene, and the cause of the rest is unknown. That table furnishes V, J and clone size, whereas the DNA furnished D and trimming. Here the sample has about 1,500,000 clones; roughly 96% occur a single time. Approximately 1.1% of the sample is taken by the ten largest.

What the study reported, not specific to this receptor: Sampling was restricted to blood, and TCR repertoires in tissues likely differ from the TCR repertoires found in blood. Approximately 5% of naive CD4, 3.5% of naive CD8, roughly 2.4% of memory CD4, and less than 0.45% of memory CD8 clonotypes were shared across several donors. Pairwise subsampling indicated that sequencing depth was expected to affect the degree of clonotype sharing among donors. Because the study included only a small number of donors, the genetic and exposure-history diversity represented was limited. Rarefaction of sorted-subset datasets indicated incomplete sequencing despite the large sequencing depth. Higher generation probabilities were observed for clonotypes shared by all four sorted-subset donors than for non-shared clonotypes. Estimated clonotype richness was generally larger for naive than for memory subsets.

According to the germline V gene, CDR1 reads MNHNS and CDR2 reads SASEGT. V drops 0 bases and J drops 2 bases, leaving 5 bases in between. The CDR3 has 15 amino acids, counting the end cysteine and phenylalanine. The CDR3 DNA has 45 bases and is translated from base 1. This receptor was taken from a man aged 30-40 years in good health. The rearrangement combines TRBV6-1 with TRBJ2-6; there is no confident call for the D gene. The sample comprised naive CD4+ T cells sorted from blood. The cell subset or site label corresponds to: CD45RA+ positively selected. The DNA reads as follows: TGTGCCAGCAGTGAAGCGGTAACTGGGGCCAACGTCCTGACTTTC. It codes for CASSEAVTGANVLTF.